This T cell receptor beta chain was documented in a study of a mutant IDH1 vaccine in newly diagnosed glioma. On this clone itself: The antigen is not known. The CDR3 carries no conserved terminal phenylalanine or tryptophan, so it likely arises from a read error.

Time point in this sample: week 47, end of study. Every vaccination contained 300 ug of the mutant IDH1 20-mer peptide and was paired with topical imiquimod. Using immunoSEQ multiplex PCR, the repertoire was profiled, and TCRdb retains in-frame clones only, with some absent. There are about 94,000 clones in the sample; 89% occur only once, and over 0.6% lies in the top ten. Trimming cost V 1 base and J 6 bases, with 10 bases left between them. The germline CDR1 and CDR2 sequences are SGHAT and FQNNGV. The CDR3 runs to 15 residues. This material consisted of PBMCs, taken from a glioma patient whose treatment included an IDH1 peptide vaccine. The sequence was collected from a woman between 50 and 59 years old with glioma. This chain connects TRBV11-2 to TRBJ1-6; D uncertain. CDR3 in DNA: TGTGCCAGCAGCTTAGCCCGGACGGGTAATTCACCCCTCCACCTT. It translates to CASSLARTGNSPLHL.